This T cell receptor beta chain is from a study of blood T cell repertoires in COVID-19. Across the study: Spain, Italy and the United States supplied samples that represented acute and convalescent COVID-19. The cDNA or gDNA used as material had been derived from T cells, B-cell-depleted T cells, or PBMCs.

Per the authors' pipeline: Nucleated cell number was recorded as an estimate derived from reference gene primer amplification. The method was immunoSEQ multiplex PCR; TCRdb's version includes in-frame clones alone and lacks a portion of them. V and J calls and clone size are those listed in that table; D and trimming were worked out from the DNA. The sample has 150,000 to 170,000 clones; under 95% are singletons. The CDR3 length is 15 residues. The V gene lost 3 bases and the J gene lost 2 bases, with 13 bases spanning the gap. Germline V gene sequence: CDR1 KGHSH, CDR2 LQKENI. The sample comprised peripheral blood. The chain carries TRBV18 and TRBJ1-1, with a weak D call TRBD1 (6 bases). The TCR comes from a man aged 45-65 years with acute or convalescent COVID-19. CDR3 DNA sequence: TGTGCCAGCTCACCCATGACAGGAGCTAACACTGAAGCTTTCTTT. Encoded protein: CASSPMTGANTEAFF.